The 5 T cell receptor beta chains listed next were all sequenced from one sample in a study of patients and donors after allogeneic stem cell transplantation (dated by TCRdb to 2020 to 2021). The library was produced with RT-PCR. Sequencing used a NextSeq 550. TCRdb trimmed public reads at Q25 via fastp, called clones via MiXCR and kept in-frame beta chains. CDR3 protein duplicates are merged, each entry listing the most common genes and DNA. The sample contains more than 150,000 distinct CDR3 sequences, 40% to 45% of them found a single time. The ten top clones hold 30% to 35% of the sample. Sequenced input: blood, either unsorted or a sorted T cell fraction (not recorded which). Source of these receptors: a human donor who was either an allogeneic HSCT recipient or a stem cell or donor lymphocyte infusion donor (not recorded which). It is not recorded whose cells these are; they may come from a transplant donor.

This clonotype was seen only a few times. The chain links TRBV10-3 to TRBJ2-3; no firm D call. Looked up from germline, CDR1 is ENHRY and CDR2 is SYGVKD. CDR3 size: 18 residues. V lost 0 bases to trimming and J lost 5 bases, with 21 bases between them. The CDR3 nucleotides read TGTGCCATCAGTGAGTCATTGCTTGCCGATACCCCTAAAGATACGCAGTATTTT. Amino acids: CAISESLLADTPKDTQYF.

The rearrangement joins TRBV7-3 to TRBJ1-4; D uncertain. Germline CDR1 SGHTA, CDR2 FQGTGA. The V and J ends lost 2 bases and 5 bases respectively, with 6 bases between them. The CDR3 sequence is 13 residues long. CDR3 amino acids: CASSLGRNEKLFF. The CDR3 bases are TGTGCCAGCAGCTTAGGCCGCAATGAAAAACTGTTTTTT.

V usage is TRBV12-3 or TRBV12-4 and J usage is TRBJ2-1; D remains ambiguous. The CDR3 has 17 amino acids. Trimming shortened V by 4 bases and J by 5 bases, and 21 bases separated the two germline ends. The CDR3 reads CASSSPIGRISDNEQFF. Written as DNA, the CDR3 is TGTGCCAGCAGTTCCCCGATAGGAAGGATTTCGGACAATGAGCAGTTCTTC.

This clonotype occurred a few times. The chain uses TRBV18 and TRBJ1-3; tentatively, D is TRBD1 (5 bases). The CDR3 is made up of 15 amino acids. The V end was cut by 6 bases, the J end by 0 bases, with 12 bases between. Germline lookup yields CDR1 KGHSH and CDR2 LQKENI. The CDR3 nucleotides are TGTGCCAGCTCCGGGACGGGGAGCTCTGGAAACACCATATATTTT. It yields the protein CASSGTGSSGNTIYF. The full variable domain, rest sourced from reference TRBV18 and TRBJ1-3, is NAGVMQNPRHLVRRRGQEARLRCSPMKGHSHVYWYRQLPEEGLKFMVYLQKENIIDESGMPKERFSAEFPKEGPSILRIQQVVRGDSAAYFCASSGTGSSGNTIYFGEGSWLTVV.

The chain joins TRBV12-3 or TRBV12-4 to TRBJ2-1, with 13 nucleotides matching TRBD2. Trimming took 5 bases from V and 8 from J; bases not matched to a gene: 3. The CDR3 spans 14 residues. DNA for the CDR3: TGTGCCAGCAGTCATACTAGCGGGAGGGATGAGCAGTTCTTC. The encoded protein is CASSHTSGRDEQFF.